The sequence of this T cell receptor beta chain was determined in a study of blood T cell repertoires in COVID-19. How the authors handled the data: Researchers report that nucleated cell counts were estimated from reference gene primer amplification. Sequencing used immunoSEQ multiplex PCR; TCRdb keeps in-frame clones, though not all of them. V and J calls and clone size are as listed in that table; D and trimming were resolved from the DNA. The sample contains about 380,000 clones, 70% to 85% of which appear only once. This clone was detected a few times. The sequence was obtained from a human donor with acute or convalescent COVID-19. The donor label of this sample is uncertain. Sequencing was carried out using peripheral blood.

The CDR3 here is CASSFIPGQGDTDTQYF. CDR3 nucleotides: TGTGCCAGCAGTTTTATACCGGGACAGGGAGACACAGATACGCAGTATTTT. The chain combines TRBV28 with TRBJ2-3; 9 bases map to TRBD1. J lost 2 bases, V lost 3 bases, and 9 bases had no gene match. In germline, CDR1 is MDHEN, CDR2 SYDVKM. The CDR3 runs to 17 residues.